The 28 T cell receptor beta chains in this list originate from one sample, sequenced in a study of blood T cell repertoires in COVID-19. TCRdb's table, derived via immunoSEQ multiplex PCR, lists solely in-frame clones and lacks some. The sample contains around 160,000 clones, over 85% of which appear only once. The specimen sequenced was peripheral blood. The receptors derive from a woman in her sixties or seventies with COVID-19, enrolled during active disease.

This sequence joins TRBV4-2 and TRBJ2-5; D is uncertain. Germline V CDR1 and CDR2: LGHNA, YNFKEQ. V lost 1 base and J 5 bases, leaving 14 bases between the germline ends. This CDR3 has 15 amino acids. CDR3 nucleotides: TGTGCCAGCAGCCAAGGGAGAGGAGAAGTTGAGACCCAGTACTTC. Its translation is CASSQGRGEVETQYF.

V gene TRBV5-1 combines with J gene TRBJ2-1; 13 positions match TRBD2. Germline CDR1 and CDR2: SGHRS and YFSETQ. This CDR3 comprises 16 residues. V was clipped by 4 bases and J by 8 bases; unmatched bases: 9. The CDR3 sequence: CASSKGLAGLLDEQFF. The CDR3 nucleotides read TGCGCCAGCAGCAAGGGACTAGCGGGGCTTCTCGATGAGCAGTTCTTC.

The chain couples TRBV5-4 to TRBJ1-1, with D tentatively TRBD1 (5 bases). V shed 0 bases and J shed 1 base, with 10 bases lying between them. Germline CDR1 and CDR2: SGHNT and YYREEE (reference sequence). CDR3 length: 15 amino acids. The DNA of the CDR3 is TGTGCCAGCAGCTTGGCTTCTAGGGGGAACACTGAAGCTTTCTTT. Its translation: CASSLASRGNTEAFF.

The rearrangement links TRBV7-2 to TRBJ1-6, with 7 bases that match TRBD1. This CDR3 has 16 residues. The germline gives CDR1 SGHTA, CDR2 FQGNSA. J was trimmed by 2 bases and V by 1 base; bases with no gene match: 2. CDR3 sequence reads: CASSLGGGAYNSPLHF. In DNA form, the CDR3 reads TGTGCCAGCAGCTTAGGAGGGGGCGCCTATAATTCACCCCTCCACTTT.

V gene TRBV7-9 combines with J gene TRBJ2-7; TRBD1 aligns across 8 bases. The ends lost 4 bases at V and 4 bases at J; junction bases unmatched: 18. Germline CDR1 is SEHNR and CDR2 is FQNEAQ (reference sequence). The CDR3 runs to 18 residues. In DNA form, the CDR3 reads TGTGCCAGCAGCTCCCCCTCGGCAGGGGGCCTCCTTCGGTACGAGCAGTACTTC. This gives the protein CASSSPSAGGLLRYEQYF.

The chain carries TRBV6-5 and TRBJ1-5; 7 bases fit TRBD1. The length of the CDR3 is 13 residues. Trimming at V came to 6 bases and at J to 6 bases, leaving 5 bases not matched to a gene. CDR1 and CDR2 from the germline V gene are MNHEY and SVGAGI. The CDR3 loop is CASSRGQAQPQHF. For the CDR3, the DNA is TGTGCCAGCAGCAGAGGACAGGCTCAGCCCCAGCATTTT.

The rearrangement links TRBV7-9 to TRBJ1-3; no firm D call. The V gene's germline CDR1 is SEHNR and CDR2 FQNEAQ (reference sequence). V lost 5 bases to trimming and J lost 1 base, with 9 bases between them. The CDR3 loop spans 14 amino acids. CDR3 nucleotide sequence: TGTGCCAGCAGCCATGACATATCTGGAAACACCATATATTTT. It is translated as CASSHDISGNTIYF.

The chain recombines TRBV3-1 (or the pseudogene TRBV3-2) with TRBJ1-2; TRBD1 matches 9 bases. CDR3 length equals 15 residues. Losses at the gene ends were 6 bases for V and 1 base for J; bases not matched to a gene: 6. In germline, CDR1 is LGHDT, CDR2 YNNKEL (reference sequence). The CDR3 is CASSPGTGFNYGYTF. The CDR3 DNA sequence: TGTGCCAGCAGTCCCGGGACAGGGTTTAACTATGGCTACACCTTC.

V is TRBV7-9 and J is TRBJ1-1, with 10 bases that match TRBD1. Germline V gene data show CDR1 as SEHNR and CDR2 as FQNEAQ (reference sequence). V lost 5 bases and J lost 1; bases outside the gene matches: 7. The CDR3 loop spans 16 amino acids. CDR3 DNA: TGTGCCAGCAGCCGACCTCGGACAGGGGGGAACACTGAAGCTTTCTTT. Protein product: CASSRPRTGGNTEAFF.

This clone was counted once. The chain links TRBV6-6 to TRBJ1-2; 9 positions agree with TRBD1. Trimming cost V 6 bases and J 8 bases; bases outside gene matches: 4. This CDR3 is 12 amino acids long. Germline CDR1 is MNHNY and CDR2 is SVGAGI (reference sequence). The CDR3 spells CASRPTGGGYTF. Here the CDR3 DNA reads TGTGCCAGCAGGCCCACAGGGGGCGGCTACACCTTC.

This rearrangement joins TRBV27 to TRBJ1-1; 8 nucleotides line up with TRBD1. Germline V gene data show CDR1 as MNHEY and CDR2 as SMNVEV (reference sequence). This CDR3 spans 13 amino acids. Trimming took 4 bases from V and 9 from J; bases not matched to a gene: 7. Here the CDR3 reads CASSSLRTGKAFF. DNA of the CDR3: TGTGCCAGCAGTTCCCTCCGGACAGGGAAAGCTTTCTTT.

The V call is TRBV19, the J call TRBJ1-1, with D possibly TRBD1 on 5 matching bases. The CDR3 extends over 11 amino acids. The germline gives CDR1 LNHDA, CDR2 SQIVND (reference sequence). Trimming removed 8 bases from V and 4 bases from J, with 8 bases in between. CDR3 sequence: CASRGVTEAFF. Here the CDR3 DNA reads TGTGCCAGTCGGGGGGTCACTGAAGCTTTCTTT.

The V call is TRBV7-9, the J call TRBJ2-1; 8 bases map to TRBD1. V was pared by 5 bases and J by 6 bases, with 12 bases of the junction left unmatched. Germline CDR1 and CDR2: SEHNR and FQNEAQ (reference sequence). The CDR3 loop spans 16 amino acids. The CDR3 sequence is CASSPSQGELINEQFF. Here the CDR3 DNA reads TGTGCCAGCAGCCCGTCACAGGGGGAGTTAATCAATGAGCAGTTCTTC.

The CDR3 region has the DNA TGTGCCAGCAGCGCCACAGGGGGCTCAGGCGAGCAGTACTTC. Translation gives CASSATGGSGEQYF. The genes are TRBV9 and TRBJ2-7; 9 nucleotides agree with TRBD1. There are 14 residues in the CDR3. With V trimmed by 3 bases and J by 6 bases, 7 bases remained unmatched. Looked up from germline, CDR1 is SGDLS and CDR2 is YYNGEE.

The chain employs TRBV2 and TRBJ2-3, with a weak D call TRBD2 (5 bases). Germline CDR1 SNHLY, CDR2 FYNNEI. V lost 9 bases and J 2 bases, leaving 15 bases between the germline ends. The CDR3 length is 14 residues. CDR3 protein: CASRLLIPTDTQYF. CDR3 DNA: TGTGCCAGTCGACTACTTATCCCCACAGATACGCAGTATTTT.

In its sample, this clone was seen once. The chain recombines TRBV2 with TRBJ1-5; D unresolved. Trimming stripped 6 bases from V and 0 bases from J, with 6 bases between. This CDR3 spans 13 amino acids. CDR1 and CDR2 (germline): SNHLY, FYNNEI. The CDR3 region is CASSQYSNQPQHF. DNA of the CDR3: TGTGCCAGCAGCCAGTATAGCAATCAGCCCCAGCATTTT.

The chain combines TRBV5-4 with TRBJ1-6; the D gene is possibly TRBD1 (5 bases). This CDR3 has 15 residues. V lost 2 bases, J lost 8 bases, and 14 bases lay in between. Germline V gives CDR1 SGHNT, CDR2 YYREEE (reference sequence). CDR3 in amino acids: CASSFGPGEYSPLHF. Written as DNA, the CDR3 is TGTGCCAGCAGCTTTGGTCCGGGGGAATATTCACCCCTCCACTTT.

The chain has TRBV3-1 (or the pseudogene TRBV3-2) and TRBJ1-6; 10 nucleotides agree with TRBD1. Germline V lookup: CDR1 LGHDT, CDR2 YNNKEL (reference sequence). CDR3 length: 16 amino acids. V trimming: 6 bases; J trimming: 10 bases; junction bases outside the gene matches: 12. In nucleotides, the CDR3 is TGTGCCAGCAGTTACATTCCGGGACAGGGGCCATCACCCCTCCACTTT. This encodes CASSYIPGQGPSPLHF.

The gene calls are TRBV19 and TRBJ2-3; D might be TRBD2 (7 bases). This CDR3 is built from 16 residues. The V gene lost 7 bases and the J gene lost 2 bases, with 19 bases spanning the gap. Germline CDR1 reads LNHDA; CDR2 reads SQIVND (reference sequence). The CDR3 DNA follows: TGTGCCAGTACCCCATGGGGGGGCCCAGACACAGATACGCAGTATTTT. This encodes CASTPWGGPDTDTQYF.

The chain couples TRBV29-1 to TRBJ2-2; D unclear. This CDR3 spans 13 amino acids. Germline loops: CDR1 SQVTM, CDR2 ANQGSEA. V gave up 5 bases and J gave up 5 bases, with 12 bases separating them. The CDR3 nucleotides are TGCAGCGTTTCCCGCGCAGGAACCGGGGAGCTGTTTTTT. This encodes CSVSRAGTGELFF.

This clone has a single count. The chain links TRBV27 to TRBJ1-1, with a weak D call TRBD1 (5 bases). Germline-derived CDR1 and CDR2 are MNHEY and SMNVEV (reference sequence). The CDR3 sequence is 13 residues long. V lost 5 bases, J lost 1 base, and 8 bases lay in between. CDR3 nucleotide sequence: TGTGCCAGCAGTCATGACAGGAACACTGAAGCTTTCTTT. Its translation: CASSHDRNTEAFF.

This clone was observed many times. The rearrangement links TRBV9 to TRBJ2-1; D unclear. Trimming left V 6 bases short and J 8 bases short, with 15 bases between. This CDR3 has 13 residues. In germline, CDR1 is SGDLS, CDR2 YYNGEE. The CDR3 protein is CASTGLGADEQFF. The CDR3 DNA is TGTGCCAGCACTGGCCTGGGCGCCGATGAGCAGTTCTTC.

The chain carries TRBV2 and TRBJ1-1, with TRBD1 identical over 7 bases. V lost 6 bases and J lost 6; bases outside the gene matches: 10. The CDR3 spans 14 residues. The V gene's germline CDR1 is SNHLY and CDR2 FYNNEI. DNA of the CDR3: TGTGCCAGCAGATTTCAGGGGGGTTCCTCTGAAGCTTTCTTT. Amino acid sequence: CASRFQGGSSEAFF.

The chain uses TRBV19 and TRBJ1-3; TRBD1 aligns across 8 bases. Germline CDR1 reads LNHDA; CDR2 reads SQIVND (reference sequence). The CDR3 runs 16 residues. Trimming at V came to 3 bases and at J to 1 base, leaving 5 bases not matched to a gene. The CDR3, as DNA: TGTGCCAGTAGTATCCAGGGGGCATATTCTGGAAACACCATATATTTT. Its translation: CASSIQGAYSGNTIYF.

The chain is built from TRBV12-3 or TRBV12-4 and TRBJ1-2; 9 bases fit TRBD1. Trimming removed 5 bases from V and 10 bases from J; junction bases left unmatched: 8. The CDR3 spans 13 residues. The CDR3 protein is CASSPRGQGPYTF. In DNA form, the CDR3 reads TGTGCCAGCAGTCCGAGAGGACAGGGGCCCTACACCTTC.

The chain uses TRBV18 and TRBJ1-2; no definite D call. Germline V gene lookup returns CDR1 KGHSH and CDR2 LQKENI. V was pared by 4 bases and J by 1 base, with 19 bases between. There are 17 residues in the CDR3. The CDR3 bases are TGTGCCAGCTCACTCAACACCCGCCAGCGGGTTAACTATGGCTACACCTTC. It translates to CASSLNTRQRVNYGYTF.

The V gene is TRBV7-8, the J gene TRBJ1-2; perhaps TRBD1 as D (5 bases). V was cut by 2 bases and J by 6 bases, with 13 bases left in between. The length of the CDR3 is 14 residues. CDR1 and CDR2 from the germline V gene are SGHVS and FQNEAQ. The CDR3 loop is CASSLRKGAHGYTF. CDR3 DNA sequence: TGTGCCAGCAGCTTACGGAAAGGGGCTCATGGCTACACCTTC.

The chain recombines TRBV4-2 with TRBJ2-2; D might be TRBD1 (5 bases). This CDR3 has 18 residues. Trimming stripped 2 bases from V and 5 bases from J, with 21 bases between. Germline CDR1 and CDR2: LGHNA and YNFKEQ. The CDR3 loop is CASSQPQFGQGETGELFF. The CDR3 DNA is TGTGCCAGCAGCCAACCACAGTTCGGCCAGGGTGAGACCGGGGAGCTGTTTTTT.